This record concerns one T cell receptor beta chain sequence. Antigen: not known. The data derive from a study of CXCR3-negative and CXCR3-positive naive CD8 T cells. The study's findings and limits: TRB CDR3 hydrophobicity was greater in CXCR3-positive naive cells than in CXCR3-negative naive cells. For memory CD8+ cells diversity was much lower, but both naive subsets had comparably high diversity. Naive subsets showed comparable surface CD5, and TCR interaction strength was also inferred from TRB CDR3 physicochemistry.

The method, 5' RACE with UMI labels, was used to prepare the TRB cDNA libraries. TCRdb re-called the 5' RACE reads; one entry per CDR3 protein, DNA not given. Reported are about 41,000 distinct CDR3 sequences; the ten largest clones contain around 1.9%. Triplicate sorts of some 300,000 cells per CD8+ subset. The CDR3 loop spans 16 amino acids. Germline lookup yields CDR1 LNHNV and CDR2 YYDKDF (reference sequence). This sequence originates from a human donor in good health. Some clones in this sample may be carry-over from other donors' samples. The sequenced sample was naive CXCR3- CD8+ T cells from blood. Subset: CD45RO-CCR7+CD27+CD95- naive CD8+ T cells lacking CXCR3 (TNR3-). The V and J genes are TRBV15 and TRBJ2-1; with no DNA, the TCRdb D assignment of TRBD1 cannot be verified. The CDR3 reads CATSAQTGGSYNEQFF.